Shown below are 25 T cell receptor beta chains from a single sample sequenced in a study of shared clonotypes between healthy human individuals. Assay: immunoSEQ multiplex PCR; the TCRdb copy retains only in-frame clones and omits some. The data hold millions of clones, with 85% to 95% observed a single time. Material for sequencing was naive CD4+ T cells sorted from blood. Subset meaning: CD45RA+ positively selected. These receptors came from a man in his late teens or twenties in good health.

In this sample, this clone turned up once. The chain combines TRBV18 with TRBJ1-1, with 7 bases fitting TRBD1. The CDR3 length is 12 residues. V was clipped by 8 bases and J by 8 bases; unmatched bases: 8. The V gene's germline CDR1 is KGHSH and CDR2 LQKENI. The CDR3 spells CASLGTAGEAFF. CDR3 nucleotides: TGTGCCAGCCTAGGGACAGCGGGGGAAGCTTTCTTT.

Comments on this clone: One base away lies a much larger clone, so this may be a sequencing read error. The genes are TRBV18 and TRBJ2-7, with D maybe TRBD2 (6 bases). The CDR3 sequence is 14 residues long. From germline, CDR1 is KGHSH and CDR2 LQKENI. The CDR3 region has the DNA TGTGCCAGCTCACCACCGGAGGGGTCCTACAAGCAGTACTTC. Protein sequence: CASSPPEGSYKQYF.

Note on this clone: Other DNA sequences within the sample encode an identical CDR3. The genes are TRBV30 and TRBJ1-1; tentative D call: TRBD1 (6 bases). The CDR3 consists of 14 residues. Germline V gene data show CDR1 as GTSNPN and CDR2 as SVGIG (reference sequence). Trimming took 0 bases from V and 1 from J, leaving 9 bases between them. The CDR3 loop is CAWSVGRGNTEAFF. The CDR3, as DNA: TGTGCCTGGAGTGTAGGCAGGGGGAACACTGAAGCTTTCTTT.

In regard to this clone: This may be a read error: a much more frequent sequence differs by one nucleotide. The V and J genes are TRBV30 and TRBJ1-6; D gene uncertain. This CDR3 spans 15 amino acids. V was shortened by 0 bases and J by 5 bases, with 11 bases between the two germline ends. Germline-derived CDR1 and CDR2 are GTSNPN and SVGIG (reference sequence). CDR3 in amino acids: CAWSVGRENNSPLHF. CDR3 bases: TGTGCCTGGAGTGTGGGGAGGGAAAATAATTCACCCCTCCACTTT.

The J gene is TRBJ2-1, the V gene TRBV10-1, with TRBD2 identical over 9 bases. After removal of 0 bases from V and 5 bases from J, the junction contained 8 bases not matched to a gene. Germline CDR1 is WNHNN and CDR2 is SYGVQD (reference sequence). CDR3 length: 17 residues. The CDR3 sequence: CASSESLAGASNNEQFF. The CDR3 bases are TGCGCCAGCAGTGAGTCATTAGCGGGGGCTTCTAACAATGAGCAGTTCTTC.

CDR3 amino acids: CASSLYDTGELFF. CDR3 in DNA: TGCGCCAGCAGCTTGTATGACACCGGGGAGCTGTTTTTT. The chain recombines TRBV5-1 with TRBJ2-2; D is undetermined. The V gene's germline CDR1 is SGHRS and CDR2 YFSETQ. Trimming took 1 base from V and 3 from J, leaving 4 bases between them. The CDR3 is 13 residues long.

The chain uses TRBV30 and TRBJ2-1; tentatively, D is TRBD2 (6 bases). The length of the CDR3 is 14 residues. V dropped 4 bases and J dropped 6 bases, with 16 bases sitting between them. Germline loops: CDR1 GTSNPN, CDR2 SVGIG (reference sequence). CDR3 protein: CAWTDTGTPNEQFF. CDR3 sequence (DNA): TGTGCCTGGACTGATACCGGGACTCCCAATGAGCAGTTCTTC.

The rearrangement links TRBV9 to TRBJ2-3, with 11 bases fitting TRBD2. CDR1 SGDLS and CDR2 YYNGEE come from the germline V gene. The length of the CDR3 is 16 residues. The ends lost 3 bases at V and 8 bases at J; junction bases unmatched: 11. The CDR3 coding sequence is TGTGCCAGCAGCGCCTCTGGGACTAGCGGACTGGGTACGCAGTATTTT. It specifies CASSASGTSGLGTQYF.

This chain links TRBV7-2 with TRBJ2-5, with D unresolved. The CDR3 is 15 amino acids. V shed 1 base and J shed 5 bases, with 14 bases lying between them. Germline-derived CDR1 and CDR2 are SGHTA and FQGNSA. CDR3 nucleotide sequence: TGTGCCAGCAGCTTAGACCCGCATGCAGTCGAGACCCAGTACTTC. It translates to CASSLDPHAVETQYF. The entire variable domain, with the rest obtained from reference TRBV7-2 and TRBJ2-5, is as follows: GAGVSQSPSNKVTEKGKDVELRCDPISGHTALYWYRQSLGQGLEFLIYFQGNSAPDKSGLPSDRFSAERTGGSVSTLTIQRTQQEDSAVYLCASSLDPHAVETQYFGPGTRLLVL.

The chain combines TRBV18 with TRBJ2-7; 10 bases are shared with TRBD2. CDR1 and CDR2 from the germline V gene are KGHSH and LQKENI. CDR3 length equals 14 residues. V lost 3 bases to trimming and J lost 6 bases; unmatched junction nucleotides: 5. CDR3 protein: CASSPGTSAGEQYF. The CDR3 DNA reads TGTGCCAGCTCACCCGGGACTAGCGCCGGCGAGCAGTACTTC.

This sequence joins TRBV2 and TRBJ2-7; D call uncertain. The CDR3 has 15 amino acids. Germline V lookup: CDR1 SNHLY, CDR2 FYNNEI. The V end lost 5 bases, the J end lost 1 base, and 15 bases lay between the germline ends. CDR3 sequence (DNA): TGTGCCAGCAGTAAGGCTAGTGTATTTTCCTACGAGCAGTACTTC. Its protein product is CASSKASVFSYEQYF. The full variable domain, in which reference TRBV2 and TRBJ2-7 provide the parts outside the CDR3, is EPEVTQTPSHQVTQMGQEVILRCVPISNHLYFYWYRQILGQKVEFLVSFYNNEISEKSEIFDDQFSVERPDGSNFTLKIRSTKLEDSAMYFCASSKASVFSYEQYFGPGTRLTVT.

CDR3 coding DNA: TGCGCCAGCAGTGAGGGACAGTTCACCGGGGAGCTGTTTTTT. Amino acids: CASSEGQFTGELFF. The J gene is TRBJ2-2, the V gene TRBV10-1; D is possibly TRBD1 (6 bases). Looked up from germline, CDR1 is WNHNN and CDR2 is SYGVQD (reference sequence). V lost 2 bases to trimming and J lost 4 bases, with 8 bases between them. The CDR3 is 14 residues long.

A single count supports this clone. The chain combines TRBV6-5 with TRBJ2-7; 8 positions agree with TRBD1. Trimming at V came to 7 bases and at J to 4 bases, leaving 9 bases not matched to a gene. CDR1 is MNHEY and CDR2 is SVGAGI in the germline V gene. The CDR3 is 14 residues long. CDR3: CASTSRDRWYEQYF. CDR3 nucleotide sequence: TGTGCCAGCACCTCTCGGGACAGGTGGTACGAGCAGTACTTC.

The rearrangement joins TRBV27 to TRBJ1-1, with unresolved D. The length of the CDR3 is 17 residues. V was cut by 5 bases and J by 1 base, with 20 bases left in between. CDR1 and CDR2 from the germline V gene are MNHEY and SMNVEV (reference sequence). This CDR3 is CASSRSPSLFKNTEAFF. For the CDR3, the DNA is TGTGCCAGCAGTCGATCCCCCAGTCTATTTAAGAACACTGAAGCTTTCTTT.

Regarding this clone: This CDR3 fails to terminate in the conserved phenylalanine or tryptophan, so it likely reflects a read error. The limits of the CDR3 on the DNA are not certain, so only TCRdb's listed CDR3 is given. This CDR3 reads CAISESKDRNWSA. V gene TRBV10-3 combines with J gene TRBJ2-7; the D call of TRBD1 is as the table states it, not checked on the DNA. CDR1 and CDR2 from the germline V gene are ENHRY and SYGVKD. The CDR3 spans 13 amino acids, including both terminal residues.

The chain carries TRBV9 and TRBJ2-7; possibly TRBD1 or TRBD2 for D (6 bases each). CDR1 and CDR2 (germline): SGDLS, YYNGEE. Trimming removed 1 base at V and 4 bases at J, with 12 bases between. This CDR3 has 14 amino acids. This chain's CDR3 is CASSVRQEGYEQYF. DNA for the CDR3: TGTGCCAGCAGCGTAAGACAGGAGGGATACGAGCAGTACTTC. The whole variable domain, remainder taken from reference TRBV9 and TRBJ2-7, is DSGVTQTPKHLITATGQRVTLRCSPRSGDLSVYWYQQSLDQGLQFLIQYYNGEERAKGNILERFSAQQFPDLHSELNLSSLELGDSALYFCASSVRQEGYEQYFGPGTRLTVT.

The chain employs TRBV18 and TRBJ2-7, with TRBD1 as a possible D gene (6 bases). The CDR3 covers 13 residues. V was trimmed by 6 bases and J by 3 bases, leaving 12 bases between them. Germline V lookup: CDR1 KGHSH, CDR2 LQKENI. For the CDR3, the DNA is TGTGCCAGCTCCAACCTACAGGGCTACGAGCAGTACTTC. As protein: CASSNLQGYEQYF.

J is TRBJ1-3 and V is TRBV5-1; D uncertain. V was shortened by 2 bases and J by 2 bases, with 5 bases between the two germline ends. CDR1 SGHRS and CDR2 YFSETQ come from the germline V gene. The CDR3 is 13 residues long. The CDR3 nucleotides read TGCGCCAGCAGCTTAAAGGCTGGAAACACCATATATTTT. Translated, it gives CASSLKAGNTIYF.

This chain uses TRBV19 with TRBJ1-2; 7 nucleotides match TRBD1. Germline V gene data show CDR1 as LNHDA and CDR2 as SQIVND (reference sequence). Trimming at V came to 2 bases and at J to 4 bases, leaving 4 bases not matched to a gene. This CDR3 contains 14 residues. The chain's CDR3 is CASSIPGQTYGYTF. Written as DNA, the CDR3 is TGTGCCAGTAGTATACCGGGACAGACCTATGGCTACACCTTC.

The chain uses TRBV4-1 and TRBJ2-1, with 9 nucleotides matching TRBD1. CDR1 and CDR2 (germline): MGHRA, YSYEKL. The junction had 8 bases not matched to a gene; V was cut back by 3 bases and J by 2 bases. CDR3 length: 17 residues. CDR3 nucleotide sequence: TGCGCCAGCAGCCATGTGGACAGGGGAGACCCCTACAATGAGCAGTTCTTC. Translated: CASSHVDRGDPYNEQFF.

The J gene is TRBJ1-2, the V gene TRBV6-5, with 9 nucleotides matching TRBD1. Germline V lookup: CDR1 MNHEY, CDR2 SVGAGI. The CDR3 contains 15 residues. The V gene end was trimmed by 5 bases and the J gene end by 1 base; junction bases not matched to a gene: 5. The CDR3 is CASSGGQGRNYGYTF. Here the CDR3 DNA reads TGTGCCAGCAGTGGGGGACAGGGCCGTAACTATGGCTACACCTTC.

The chain links TRBV1 to TRBJ2-7; TRBD2, the table's D call, lacks a check against the DNA. TRBV1 is recorded as a pseudogene. This CDR3 has 16 amino acids. CDR3 bases: TGCACCAGCAGCCAAGATAAAACTCCTAGCTCCTACGAGCAGTACTTC. Encoded protein: CTSSQDKTPSSYEQYF.

The rearrangement links TRBV7-9 to TRBJ1-6; D may be TRBD1 (5 bases). V was trimmed by 3 bases and J by 10 bases, leaving 10 bases between them. The length of the CDR3 is 13 residues. The germline CDR1 and CDR2 sequences are SEHNR and FQNEAQ (reference sequence). The CDR3 reads CASSFKGDSPLHF. DNA for the CDR3: TGTGCCAGCAGCTTTAAAGGGGACTCACCCCTCCACTTT.

This sequence joins TRBV2 and TRBJ2-1; 9 nucleotides line up with TRBD2. Germline assignment: CDR1 SNHLY and CDR2 FYNNEI. The CDR3 sequence is 15 residues long. DNA of the CDR3: TGTGTCACAAGCGGGAGGCCGAGCTCCTACAATGAGCAGTTCTTC. This gives the protein CVTSGRPSSYNEQFF.

The chain links TRBV19 to TRBJ1-5, with a possible D match to TRBD1 (5 bases). Trimming took 3 bases from V and 2 from J, leaving 11 bases between them. The germline V gene encodes CDR1 LNHDA and CDR2 SQIVND (reference sequence). The CDR3 runs 15 residues. The CDR3 loop reads CASSIRGSGNQPQHF. In DNA form, the CDR3 reads TGTGCCAGTAGTATTCGGGGGTCGGGCAATCAGCCCCAGCATTTT.